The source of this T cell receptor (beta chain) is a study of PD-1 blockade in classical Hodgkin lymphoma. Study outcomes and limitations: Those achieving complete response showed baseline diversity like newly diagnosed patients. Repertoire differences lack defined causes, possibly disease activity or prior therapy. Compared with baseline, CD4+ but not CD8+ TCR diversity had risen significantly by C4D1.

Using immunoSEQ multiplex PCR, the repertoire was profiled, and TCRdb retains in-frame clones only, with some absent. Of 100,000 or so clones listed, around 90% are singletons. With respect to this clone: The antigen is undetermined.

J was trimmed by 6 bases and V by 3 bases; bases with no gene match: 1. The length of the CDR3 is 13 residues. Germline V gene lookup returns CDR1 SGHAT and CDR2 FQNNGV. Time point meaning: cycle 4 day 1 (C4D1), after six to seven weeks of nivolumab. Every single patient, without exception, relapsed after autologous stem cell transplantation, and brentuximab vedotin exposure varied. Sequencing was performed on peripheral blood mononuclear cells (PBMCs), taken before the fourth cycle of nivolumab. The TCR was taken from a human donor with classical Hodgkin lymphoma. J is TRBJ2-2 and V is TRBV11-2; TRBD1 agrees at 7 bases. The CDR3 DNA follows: TGTGCCAGCAGCTTTGACAGGGCCGGGGAGCTGTTTTTT. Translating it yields CASSFDRAGELFF.